This T cell receptor (beta chain) was retrieved from a study of shared clonotypes between healthy human individuals (dated by TCRdb to the early 2020s). Background on the whole study: The cohort included a few men and a couple of women between 18 and 49 years of age. Per donor, three plates each were used for CD4 naive and CD4 memory, two for CD8 naive, and one for CD8 memory. To estimate repertoire size and how much clonotypes are shared between individuals, the study performed deep sequencing of blood TCR repertoires from about five healthy adults. Different laboratories and diverse techniques were used to prepare libraries and sequence TCR repertoires, to increase sequencing depth and limit assay-specific biases. Leukapheresis yielded between about 0.9 and 9.5 billion PBMCs per donor. Beyond this particular receptor, the publication reports: Compared with non-shared clonotypes, the clonotypes found in all four sorted-subset donors had higher generation probabilities. Across several donors, 5% to 6% of naive CD4, approximately 3.6% of naive CD8, roughly 2.3% of memory CD4, and under 0.45% of memory CD8 clonotypes were shared. Because the study included only a small number of donors, the genetic and exposure-history diversity represented was limited. Sampling was limited to blood, and TCR repertoires in tissue likely differ from TCR repertoires in blood. Naive subsets generally had larger estimated clonotype richness than memory subsets. Pairwise subsampling led to the expectation that sequencing depth would affect the degree of clonotype sharing among donors. Incomplete sequencing was indicated by rarefaction of sorted-subset datasets, despite the large sequencing depth.

Comments on this clone: Its binding antigen is unknown. Base qualities are not recorded, but no much larger clone differs from it by a single base.

Using the deep immunoSEQ assay, TCR CDR3 regions were amplified from genomic DNA by multiplex PCR. Extracted genomic DNA from each cell subset was distributed evenly across all wells of several immunoSEQ 96-well plates, and each plate was treated as a replicate. Each replicate PCR for sorted subsets received approximately 220 ng genomic DNA, equal to roughly 33,000 T cell genomes. Purified libraries were measured with a Qubit 3.0 fluorometer, size-checked on a Bioanalyzer 2100, and measured again with the KAPA Library Quantification kit. Each immunoSEQ 96-well plate was sequenced on its own single-read 150-cycle Illumina NextSeq 550 flow cell. The original methods were these. Because only junctional sequences without quality scores were contained in the immunoSEQ output, filtering matching that applied to full-length reads could not be performed. To assign V/J genes and CDR3, sequences were annotated against IMGT germline references using PyIR, a Python wrapper for IgBLAST v1.9. Reads were removed for weak V/J assignments (E-value above 1e-6), missing CDR3, stop codons, out-of-frame junctions, or ambiguous translated residues. V3J clonotypes were defined as sequences sharing an identical inferred V gene, J gene, and CDR3 amino acid sequence. Percentage overlap between repertoires was computed as shared unique clonotypes divided by the size of the smaller repertoire. Repertoire richness was assessed with RTK rarefaction, the Chao1 estimator, and Recon v2.1 estimates of unobserved clonotypes. Generation probabilities were computed with OLGA for all TCRbeta clonotypes obtained by the gDNA method from several donors. TCRdb's version of the immuneACCESS table is confined to in-frame rearrangements and falls short of the full clone set. An unresolved V gene accounts for under half of the shortfall where checked; the remainder is of unknown origin. The D gene and trimming were derived from the DNA, and the V and J assignments and clone size from that table. For this sample the table gives 980,000 or so clones, of which around 80% were detected only once. The ten most abundant clones make up approximately 1.5% of the sample.

Healthy HIV-negative adults with no recently reported acute infections or vaccinations were included as donors. Every donor was a Caucasian adult living in Nashville, Tennessee, USA. Magnetic negative selection was used to enrich CD4+ T cells, after which naive cells were positively selected on CD45RA and the negative fraction became the memory subset. Blood was collected by leukapheresis, and PBMCs were isolated by Ficoll-Histopaque density gradient centrifugation and then cryopreserved in liquid nitrogen vapor phase. Purity and quantity of every magnetically sorted T cell population were checked by analytical flow cytometry. Each sorted fraction had its genomic DNA isolated and then quantified by UV absorbance on a Nanodrop 2000c. Relative to germline, V is 1 base shorter and J is 0 bases shorter, with 12 bases between their ends. CDR1 and CDR2 are read off the germline V gene as MGHRA and YSYEKL. The CDR3 runs 16 residues from the cysteine to the phenylalanine. CDR3 DNA is the only sequence kept; it has 48 bases, read in frame from the first base.

The TCR was taken from a man aged 18 to 29 in good health. In this chain, TRBV4-1 is recombined with TRBJ1-2, with TRBD1 perhaps the D gene, on 6 matching bases. The sequencing sample was made of memory CD4+ T cells sorted from blood. The sample's cell subset or site label is to be understood as: CD45RA-negative fraction. The bases read TGCGCCAGCAGCCAAGGGTGGACAGCCACTAACTATGGCTACACCTTC. Its coded protein is CASSQGWTATNYGYTF.